The 8 T cell receptor beta chains listed next were all sequenced from one sample in a study of graft-versus-host responses after intestinal transplantation. Sequencing used immunoSEQ multiplex PCR; TCRdb keeps in-frame clones, though not all of them. The repertoire holds about 99,000 clones, with over 75% as singletons. For these TCRs, the target antigens are not known. Sequenced material: unstimulated CD4+ T cells sorted from spleen or lymph node cells, taken before intestinal transplant. These receptors were collected from a human donor who received an intestinal transplant.

The chain is built from TRBV5-6 and TRBJ2-7; D is perhaps TRBD2 (6 bases). V lost 4 bases, J lost 4 bases, and 15 bases lay in between. The CDR3 totals 14 residues. Germline V lookup: CDR1 SGHDT, CDR2 YYEEEE. DNA for the CDR3: TGTGCCAGCAGCGAGGGACTTGCTAATTACGAGCAGTACTTC. This translates into CASSEGLANYEQYF.

V is TRBV9 and J is TRBJ2-1; 12 bases map to TRBD2. Germline values: CDR1 SGDLS, CDR2 YYNGEE. The CDR3 consists of 15 residues. The junction had 3 bases not matched to a gene; V was cut back by 4 bases and J by 4 bases. The CDR3 loop is CASSPGTSGYNEQFF. CDR3 DNA sequence: TGTGCCAGCAGCCCTGGGACTAGCGGGTACAATGAGCAGTTCTTC.

This clone appeared once. The CDR3 is CASSYESGSGETQYF. CDR3 nucleotides: TGTGCCAGCAGTTACGAGTCGGGCAGTGGAGAGACCCAGTACTTC. The rearrangement uses TRBV6-5 and TRBJ2-5; no definite D call. Trimming stripped 2 bases from V and 4 bases from J, with 14 bases between. The CDR3 consists of 15 residues. CDR1 and CDR2 from the germline V gene are MNHEY and SVGAGI.

In the case of this clone: This same CDR3 is encoded by further DNA sequences in the sample. This chain connects TRBV10-3 to TRBJ1-6, with TRBD1 matching over 7 bases. Germline V gene data show CDR1 as ENHRY and CDR2 as SYGVKD. The CDR3 loop spans 16 amino acids. V was clipped by 0 bases and J by 8 bases; unmatched bases: 7. DNA of the CDR3: TGTGCCATCAGTGAGTCTGGGACAGCAGGCCATTCACCCCTCCACTTT. This gives the protein CAISESGTAGHSPLHF.

The chain links TRBV5-6 to TRBJ2-6, with no clear D. Trimming removed 0 bases from V and 2 bases from J, with 6 bases in between. The CDR3 spans 15 residues. The germline V gene encodes CDR1 SGHDT and CDR2 YYEEEE. The CDR3 here is CASSLVAPGANVLTF. The CDR3 bases are TGTGCCAGCAGCTTGGTTGCACCTGGGGCCAACGTCCTGACTTTC.

This rearrangement joins TRBV28 to TRBJ1-2; the D gene is possibly TRBD1 (6 bases). CDR1 is MDHEN, CDR2 SYDVKM, per germline. V was cut by 5 bases and J by 4 bases, with 20 bases left in between. This CDR3 contains 16 residues. DNA of the CDR3: TGTGCCAGCAGTCCCCACGGACAGAACTTTGGCTATGGCTACACCTTC. Amino acid sequence: CASSPHGQNFGYGYTF.

V gene TRBV21-1 combines with J gene TRBJ1-3. TRBV21-1 is deemed a pseudogene. This CDR3 is built from 17 residues. CDR3 protein: CASRRRVLQHARNTIYF. In DNA form, the CDR3 reads TGTGCCAGCAGGCGTCGAGTGCTACAACACGCACGAAACACCATATATTTT.

The chain employs TRBV11-2 and TRBJ2-3; 8 bases are shared with TRBD2. Trimming took 1 base from V and 4 from J; bases not matched to a gene: 4. Germline V gene lookup returns CDR1 SGHAT and CDR2 FQNNGV. The CDR3 totals 15 residues. CDR3: CASSLGREGADTQYF. CDR3 nucleotide sequence: TGTGCCAGCAGCTTAGGCCGGGAGGGGGCAGATACGCAGTATTTT. The variable domain in full, with the rest retrieved from reference TRBV11-2 and TRBJ2-3, is EAGVAQSPRYKIIEKRQSVAFWCNPISGHATLYWYQQILGQGPKLLIQFQNNGVVDDSQLPKDRFSAERLKGVDSTLKIQPAKLEDSAVYLCASSLGREGADTQYFGPGTRLTVL.